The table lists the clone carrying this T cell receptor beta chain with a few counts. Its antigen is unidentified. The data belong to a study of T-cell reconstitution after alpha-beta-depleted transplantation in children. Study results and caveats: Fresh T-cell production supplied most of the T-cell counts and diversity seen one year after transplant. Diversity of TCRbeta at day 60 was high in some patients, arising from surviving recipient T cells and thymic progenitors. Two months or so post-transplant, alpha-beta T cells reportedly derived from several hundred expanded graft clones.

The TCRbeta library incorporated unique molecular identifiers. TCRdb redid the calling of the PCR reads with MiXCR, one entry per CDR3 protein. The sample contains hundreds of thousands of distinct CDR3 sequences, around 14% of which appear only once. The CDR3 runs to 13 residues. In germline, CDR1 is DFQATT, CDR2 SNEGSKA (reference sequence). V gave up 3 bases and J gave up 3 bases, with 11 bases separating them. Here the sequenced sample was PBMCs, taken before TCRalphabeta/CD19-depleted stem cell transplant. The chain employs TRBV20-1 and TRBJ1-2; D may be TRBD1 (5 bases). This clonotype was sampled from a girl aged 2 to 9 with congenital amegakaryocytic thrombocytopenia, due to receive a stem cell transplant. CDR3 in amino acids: CSARTGPDYGYTF. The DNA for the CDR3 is TGCAGTGCTAGGACGGGGCCTGACTATGGCTACACCTTC.